The T cell receptor (beta chain) described here comes from a study of cytomegalovirus exposure and HLA in healthy donors. Turning to the study itself: A data release that came early held some 84 million unique TCRs from HLA-typed donors.

In regard to this clone: Its antigen is unknown.

Study-level findings and limits: Several of the most significant clusters appeared, in a later analysis, to be linked to common viral pathogens. It was 160 or so TCR beta chains that were listed as cytomegalovirus-associated.

The PCR used 60 Vbeta and 13 Jbeta primers. Some clones are missing from TCRdb's copy, which holds only in-frame ones; the method was immunoSEQ multiplex PCR. The data show 100,000 to 150,000 clones, 60% to 80% seen once. V shed 2 bases, J shed 3 bases, and the junction held 1 base outside the gene matches. Germline CDR1 LNHNV, CDR2 YYDKDF (reference sequence). The CDR3 is 14 residues long. The rearrangement uses TRBV15 and TRBJ2-5, with TRBD2 matching over 9 bases. The receptor was derived from a man aged 25-45 years in good health and CMV-seronegative. The sequenced material came from PBMCs. Here the CDR3 reads CATSRRLAEETQYF. The CDR3 DNA sequence: TGTGCCACCAGCAGAAGACTAGCGGAAGAGACCCAGTACTTC.